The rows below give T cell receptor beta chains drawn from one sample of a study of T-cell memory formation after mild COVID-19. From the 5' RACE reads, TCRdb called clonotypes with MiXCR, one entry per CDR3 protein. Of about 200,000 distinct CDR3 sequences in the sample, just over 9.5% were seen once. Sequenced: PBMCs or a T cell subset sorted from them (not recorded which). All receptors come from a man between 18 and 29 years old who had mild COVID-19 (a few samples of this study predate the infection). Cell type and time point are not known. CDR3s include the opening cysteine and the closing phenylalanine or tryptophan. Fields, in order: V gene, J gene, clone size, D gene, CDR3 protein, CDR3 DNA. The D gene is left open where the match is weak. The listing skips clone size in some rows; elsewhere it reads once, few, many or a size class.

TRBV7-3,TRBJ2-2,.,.,CASSFQLRVGANTGELFF,TGTGCCAGCAGCTTCCAGCTCCGGGTGGGGGCCAACACCGGGGAGCTGTTTTTT
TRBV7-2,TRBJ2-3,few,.,CASSGFDTQYF,TGTGCCAGCAGTGGCTTCGATACGCAGTATTTT
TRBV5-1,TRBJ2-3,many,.,CASSLEVTSDTQYF,TGCGCCAGCAGCTTGGAGGTCACTTCAGATACGCAGTATTTT
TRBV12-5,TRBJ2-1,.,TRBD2,CASGLPPDSGGWNEQFF,TGTGCTAGTGGTTTGCCCCCCGATAGCGGGGGGTGGAATGAGCAGTTCTTC
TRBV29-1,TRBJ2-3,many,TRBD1,CSFGTGADTQYF,TGCAGCTTTGGGACAGGAGCGGATACGCAGTATTTT
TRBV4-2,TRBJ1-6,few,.,CASSQEAGFHSPLHF,TGTGCCAGCAGCCAAGAAGCGGGGTTTCATTCACCCCTCCACTTT
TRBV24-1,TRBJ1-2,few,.,CATSDAGQGYTF,TGTGCCACCAGTGATGCAGGGCAAGGCTACACCTTC
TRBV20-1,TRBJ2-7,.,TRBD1,CSAPNRDRGPYEQYF,TGCAGTGCTCCCAACCGGGACAGGGGGCCCTACGAGCAGTACTTC
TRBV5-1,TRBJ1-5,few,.,CASSFGDGSNQPQHF,TGCGCCAGCAGCTTCGGGGACGGTAGCAATCAGCCCCAGCATTTT
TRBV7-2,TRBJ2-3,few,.,CASSDVGGTDTQYF,TGTGCCAGCAGCGATGTCGGGGGCACAGATACGCAGTATTTT
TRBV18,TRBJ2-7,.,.,CASSPQGEQYF,TGTGCCAGCTCACCACAAGGCGAGCAGTACTTC
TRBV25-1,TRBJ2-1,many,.,CASSELYEQFF,TGTGCCAGCAGTGAGCTATACGAGCAGTTCTTC
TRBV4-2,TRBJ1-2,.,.,CASSQVEGNNGYTF,TGTGCCAGCAGCCAAGTTGAGGGGAACAATGGCTACACCTTC
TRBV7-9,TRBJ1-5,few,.,CASSHRDDQPQHF,TGTGCCAGCAGCCACCGGGACGATCAGCCCCAGCATTTT
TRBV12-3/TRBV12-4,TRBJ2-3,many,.,CASGGDTQYF,TGTGCCAGCGGGGGAGATACGCAGTATTTT
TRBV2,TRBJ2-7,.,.,CASSEVYEQYF,TGTGCCAGCAGTGAAGTATACGAGCAGTACTTC
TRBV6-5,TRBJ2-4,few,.,CASSPPGTGNIQYF,TGTGCCAGCAGTCCCCCCGGGACTGGGAACATTCAGTACTTC
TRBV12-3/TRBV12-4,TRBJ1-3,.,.,CATLPLSRDGNTIYF,TGTGCCACCCTCCCACTAAGCAGGGACGGAAACACCATATATTTT
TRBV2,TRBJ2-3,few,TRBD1,CASGTEVTDTQYF,TGTGCCAGCGGGACAGAGGTAACAGATACGCAGTATTTT
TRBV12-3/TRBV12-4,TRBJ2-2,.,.,CASSLRDPNTGELFF,TGTGCCAGCAGCCTCAGGGACCCTAACACCGGGGAGCTGTTTTTT
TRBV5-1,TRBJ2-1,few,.,CASSLEADRFF,TGCGCCAGCAGCTTGGAGGCGGATCGGTTCTTC
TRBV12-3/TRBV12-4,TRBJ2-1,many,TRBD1,CASSLDRASYNEQFF,TGTGCCAGCAGTCTGGACAGGGCTTCCTACAATGAGCAGTTCTTC
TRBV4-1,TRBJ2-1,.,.,CASRKLRGGRSYNEQFF,TGCGCCAGCCGGAAGCTGAGGGGGGGCCGGTCATACAATGAGCAGTTCTTC
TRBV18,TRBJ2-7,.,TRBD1,CASSPGQGETYEQYF,TGTGCCAGCTCACCGGGACAGGGGGAAACCTACGAGCAGTACTTC
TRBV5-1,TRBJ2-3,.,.,CASSLGRISDTQYF,TGCGCCAGCAGCTTGGGCAGGATTTCAGATACGCAGTATTTT
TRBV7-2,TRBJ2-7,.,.,CASSLRKGHEQYF,TGTGCCAGCAGCTTAAGGAAAGGGCACGAGCAGTACTTC
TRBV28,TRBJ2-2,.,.,CASSPIGAGELFF,TGTGCCAGCAGCCCAATCGGCGCCGGGGAGCTGTTTTTT
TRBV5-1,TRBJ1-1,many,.,CASSATKGMNTEAFF,TGCGCCAGCAGCGCGACAAAAGGGATGAACACTGAAGCTTTCTTT
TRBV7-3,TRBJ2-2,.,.,CASSPARDTTGELFF,TGTGCCAGCAGCCCGGCCAGGGATACCACCGGGGAGCTGTTTTTT
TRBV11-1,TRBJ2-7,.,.,CASSHLDPRAAYEQYF,TGTGCCAGCAGCCATCTCGACCCCCGGGCGGCCTACGAGCAGTACTTC
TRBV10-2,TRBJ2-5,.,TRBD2,CASSEWASGGQETQYF,TGCGCCAGCAGTGAGTGGGCTAGCGGGGGCCAAGAGACCCAGTACTTC
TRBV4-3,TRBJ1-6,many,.,CASSQALSSYNSPLHF,TGCGCCAGCAGCCAAGCCCTAAGCTCCTATAATTCACCCCTCCACTTT
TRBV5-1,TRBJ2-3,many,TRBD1,CASSLAPDRVGTDTQYF,TGCGCCAGCAGCTTGGCCCCGGACAGGGTTGGCACAGATACGCAGTATTTT
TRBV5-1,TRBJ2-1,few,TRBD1,CASSLGGQGSNEQFF,TGCGCCAGCAGCTTGGGGGGACAGGGCTCCAATGAGCAGTTCTTC
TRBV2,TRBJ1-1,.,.,CASHQHPSGTEAFF,TGTGCCAGCCATCAACACCCCTCGGGGACTGAAGCTTTCTTT
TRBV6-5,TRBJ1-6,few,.,CARRGRSPLHF,TGTGCCAGACGGGGGAGATCACCCCTCCACTTT